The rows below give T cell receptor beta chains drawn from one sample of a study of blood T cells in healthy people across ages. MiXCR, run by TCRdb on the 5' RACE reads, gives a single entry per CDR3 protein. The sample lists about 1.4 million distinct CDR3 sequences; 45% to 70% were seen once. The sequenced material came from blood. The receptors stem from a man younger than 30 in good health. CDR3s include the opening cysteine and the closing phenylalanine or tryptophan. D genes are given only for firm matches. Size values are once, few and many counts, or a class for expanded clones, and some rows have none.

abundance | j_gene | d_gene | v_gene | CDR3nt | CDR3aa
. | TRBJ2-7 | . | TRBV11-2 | TGTGCCAGCAGCAAGCTCTTCTACGAGCAGTACTTC | CASSKLFYEQYF
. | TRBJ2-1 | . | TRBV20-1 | TGCAGTGCCTACGTCCGGGATATCAATGAGCAGTTCTTC | CSAYVRDINEQFF
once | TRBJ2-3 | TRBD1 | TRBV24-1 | TGTGCCACCAGTGATTTGGGACAGGGGCCGCAGTATTTT | CATSDLGQGPQYF
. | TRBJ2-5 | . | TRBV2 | TGTGCCAGCATCTTGGAGACCCAGTACTTC | CASILETQYF
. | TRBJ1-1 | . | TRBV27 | TGTGCCAGCAGTTTCATCGGAGGGCCAGACACTGAAGCTTTCTTT | CASSFIGGPDTEAFF
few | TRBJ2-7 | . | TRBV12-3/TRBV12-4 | TGTGCCAGCAGTTTGTTGGAGTCCAACGAGCAGTACTTC | CASSLLESNEQYF
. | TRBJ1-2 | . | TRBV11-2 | TGTGCCAGCTGGGCCGAAGGGAATTTTTTTAACTATGGCTACACCTTC | CASWAEGNFFNYGYTF
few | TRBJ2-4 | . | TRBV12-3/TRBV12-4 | TGTGCCAGCACCTCTAGGGGGGAGGGCCAGTACTTC | CASTSRGEGQYF
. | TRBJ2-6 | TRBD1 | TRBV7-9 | TGTGCCAACGCAAGATCCTCCCAGGGGGCGTTGGGGGCCAATGTCCTGACTTTC | CANARSSQGALGANVLTF
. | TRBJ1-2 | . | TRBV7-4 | TGTGCCAGCAGCCCCCCCGTTGGAGGTTACACCTTC | CASSPPVGGYTF
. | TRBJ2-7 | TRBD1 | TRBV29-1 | TGCAGCGGACGACAGGGTCCCTACGAGCAGTACTTC | CSGRQGPYEQYF
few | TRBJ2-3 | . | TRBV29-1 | TGCAGCGTTGGGTTCCGCGTTGGACGCACAGATACGCAGTATTTT | CSVGFRVGRTDTQYF
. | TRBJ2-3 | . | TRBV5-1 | TGCGCCAGTTTCCCCGGGTGGGGCACAGATACGCAGTATTTT | CASFPGWGTDTQYF
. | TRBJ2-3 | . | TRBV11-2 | TGTGCCAGCAGCTTTGTCGACCTATCAAATACGCAGTATTTT | CASSFVDLSNTQYF
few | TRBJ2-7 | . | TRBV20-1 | TGCAGTGCTAGAGAGTCCTACGAGCAGTACTTC | CSARESYEQYF
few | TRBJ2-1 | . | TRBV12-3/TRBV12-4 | TGTGCCAGCCGTAGGTCCCGAAGGACAGTCAATGAGCAGTTCTTC | CASRRSRRTVNEQFF
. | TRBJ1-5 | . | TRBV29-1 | TGCAGCGTACGGGAGGGAGGCAATCAGCCCCAGCATTTT | CSVREGGNQPQHF
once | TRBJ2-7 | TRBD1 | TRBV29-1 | TGCAGCGTTGAGTTGAGAAGACAGGGGTTATCCTACGAGCAGTACTTC | CSVELRRQGLSYEQYF
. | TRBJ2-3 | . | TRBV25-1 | TGTGCCAGCAGTGTCGGGGCAGGGTCGGGCACAGATACGCAGTATTTT | CASSVGAGSGTDTQYF
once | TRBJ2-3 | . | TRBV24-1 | TGTGCCACCAGTGGGGCAGGGGTCACAGATACGCAGTATTTT | CATSGAGVTDTQYF
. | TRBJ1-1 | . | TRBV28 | TGTGCCAGCAGACAAATAAGGGTGAACACTGAAGCTTTCTTT | CASRQIRVNTEAFF
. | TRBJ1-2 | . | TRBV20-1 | TGCAGTGCCCCCTCGGGGGTCGGTGGAATCTATGGCTACACCTTC | CSAPSGVGGIYGYTF
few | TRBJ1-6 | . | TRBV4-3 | TGCGCCAGCAGCCAAGTGGGAAACTTCCTTAGTTCACCCCTCCACTTT | CASSQVGNFLSSPLHF
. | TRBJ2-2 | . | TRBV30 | TGTGCCTGGGAAGTGTGGAGGAACACCGGGGAGCTGTTTTTT | CAWEVWRNTGELFF
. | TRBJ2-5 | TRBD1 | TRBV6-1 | TGTGCCAGCAGTGAGGGGACAGGACTTCAAGAGACCCAGTACTTC | CASSEGTGLQETQYF
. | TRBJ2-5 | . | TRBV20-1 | TGCAGTGCTAGTTTCTTTGGGGGTACCCAGTACTTC | CSASFFGGTQYF
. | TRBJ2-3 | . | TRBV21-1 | TGTGCCAGCAGCGAGGGACAGGGGATCCGCACAGATACGCAGTATTTT | CASSEGQGIRTDTQYF
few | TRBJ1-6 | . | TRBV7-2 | TGTGCCAGCAGGCGCTCCGGGGCGGCGGGTTCACCCCTCCACTTT | CASRRSGAAGSPLHF
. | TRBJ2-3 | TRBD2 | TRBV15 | TGTGCCACCCTAGCGGGAGGAGGAGATACGCAGTATTTT | CATLAGGGDTQYF
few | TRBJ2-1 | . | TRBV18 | TGTGCCAGCTCCGCAGGGGGGACTTACAATGAGCAGTTCTTC | CASSAGGTYNEQFF
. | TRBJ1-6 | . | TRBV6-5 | TGTGCCAGCAGCGAGGGACGTTCACCCCTCCACTTT | CASSEGRSPLHF
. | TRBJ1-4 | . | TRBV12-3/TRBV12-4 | TGTGCCAGCAGCGCCCCACCAAATGAAAAACTGTTTTTT | CASSAPPNEKLFF
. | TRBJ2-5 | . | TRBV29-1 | TGCAGCGTTGAAACCACGAAAGAGCAGTACTTC | CSVETTKEQYF
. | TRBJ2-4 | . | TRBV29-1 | TGCAGCGTTGTACAGGGCATAAACCTAGCCAAAAACATTCAGTACTTC | CSVVQGINLAKNIQYF
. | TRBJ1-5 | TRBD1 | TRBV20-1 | TGCAGTGCTAGAGAATCGGGACAGGTCAATCAGCCCCAGCATTTT | CSARESGQVNQPQHF
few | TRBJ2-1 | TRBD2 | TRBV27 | TGTGCCAGCAGTCTGGTAGCGGGGGCCAGCTCCTACAATGAGCAGTTCTTC | CASSLVAGASSYNEQFF
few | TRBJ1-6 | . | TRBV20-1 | TGCAGTGCTAGAGATCGGGGTGGGAATTCACCCCTCCACTTT | CSARDRGGNSPLHF
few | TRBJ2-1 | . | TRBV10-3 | TGTGCCAGTACTCCCGTGATTAACAATGAGCAGTTCTTC | CASTPVINNEQFF
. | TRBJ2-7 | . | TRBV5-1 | TGCGCCAGCAGCCCCCGGCCGGACCTGAGGGCATCCTACGAGCAGTACTTC | CASSPRPDLRASYEQYF
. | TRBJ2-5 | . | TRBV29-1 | TGCGGCGTTCAATTCGAGACCCAGTACTTC | CGVQFETQYF
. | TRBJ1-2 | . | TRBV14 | TGTGCCAGCAGCCCCACCTCGGTCCGGATTGGGTATGGCTACACCTTC | CASSPTSVRIGYGYTF